This T cell receptor (beta chain) was sequenced during a study of blood T cell repertoires in COVID-19. TCRdb's copy holds only in-frame clones and misses some; the assay was immunoSEQ multiplex PCR. The data show 220,000 or so clones, about nine tenths seen once. CDR1 and CDR2 (germline): SEHNR, FQNEAQ (reference sequence). V was trimmed by 3 bases and J by 7 bases, leaving 17 bases between them. The CDR3 loop spans 15 amino acids. This TCR derives from a man aged 55 to 70 who had recovered from COVID-19. The chain couples TRBV7-9 to TRBJ2-3; D not certain. Sequencing was performed on peripheral blood. The CDR3 DNA reads as TGTGCCAGCAGCTTCCACGCGGTGCCACCGAATACGCAGTATTTT. Protein sequence: CASSFHAVPPNTQYF.